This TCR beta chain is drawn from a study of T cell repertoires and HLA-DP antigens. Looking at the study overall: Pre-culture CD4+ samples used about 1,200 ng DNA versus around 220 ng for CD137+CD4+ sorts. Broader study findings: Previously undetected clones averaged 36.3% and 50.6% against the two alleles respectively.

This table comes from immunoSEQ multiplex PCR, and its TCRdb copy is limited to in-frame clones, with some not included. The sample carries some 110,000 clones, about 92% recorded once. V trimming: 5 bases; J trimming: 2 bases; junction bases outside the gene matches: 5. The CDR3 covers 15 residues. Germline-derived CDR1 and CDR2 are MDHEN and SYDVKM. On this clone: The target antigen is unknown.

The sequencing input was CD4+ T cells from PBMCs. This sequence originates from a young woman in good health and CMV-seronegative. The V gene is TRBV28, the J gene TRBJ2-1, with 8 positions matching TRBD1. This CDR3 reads CASSMSGGAYNEQFF. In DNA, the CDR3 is TGTGCCAGCAGTATGTCAGGGGGCGCCTACAATGAGCAGTTCTTC.